This T cell receptor (beta chain) originates from a study of blood T cell repertoires in COVID-19. The method was immunoSEQ multiplex PCR; TCRdb's version includes in-frame clones alone and lacks a portion of them. The data show under 200,000 clones, about 88% seen once. CDR1 is SEHNR, CDR2 FQNEAQ, per germline (reference sequence). Germline trimming cut 10 bases from V and 3 bases from J; bases unmatched to any gene: 10. The CDR3 totals 14 residues. The receptor's source is a man between 18 and 35 years old with acute or convalescent COVID-19. The J gene is TRBJ1-1, the V gene TRBV7-9, with 8 bases that match TRBD1. The sample consisted of peripheral blood. CDR3 amino acids: CATDLTGEDTEAFF. In nucleotides, the CDR3 is TGTGCCACCGATCTGACAGGGGAGGACACTGAAGCTTTCTTT.